This T cell receptor beta chain was sequenced during a study of shared clonotypes between healthy human individuals. Whole-study findings and limits: A small donor pool kept down the genetic and exposure-history diversity that was represented. Generation probability values for non-shared clonotypes were lower than those for clonotypes shared by all four donors.

Profiled with immunoSEQ multiplex PCR; TCRdb holds only in-frame clones, not every one. The table lists approximately 2.1 million clones, just over 90% of them singletons. Germline V lookup: CDR1 MNHEY, CDR2 SMNVEV (reference sequence). V shed 3 bases and J 10 bases; nucleotides not matched to a gene: 4. The CDR3 runs to 12 residues. Note on this clone: Its antigen is as yet unknown.

The origin of this receptor is a young man in good health. Some clones in this sample may be carry-over from other donors' samples. The chain links TRBV27 to TRBJ1-1, with TRBD1 identical over 8 bases. Material for sequencing was naive CD4+ T cells from PBMCs. The subset is: CD45RA+ positively selected. The CDR3 here is CASSFTRGRAFF. The CDR3 DNA sequence: TGTGCCAGCAGTTTCACCAGGGGGCGAGCTTTCTTT.